This TCR beta chain appears in the sequencing data of a study of regulatory T cells in long-lasting Graves disease. On the study more broadly: For under 3 months, newly diagnosed Graves' patients had been taking antithyroid drugs.

Time point: newly diagnosed GD, antithyroid drugs for less than 3 months. RNA isolated from PBMCs was used to make the TCR library. In building TCR beta libraries, iRepertoire HTBI primers were used together with Arm-PCR of CDR3 regions. As originally analysed: Taken together, the samples had 55 to 70 TRBV and 13 to 15 TRBJ segments identified. MiXCR, applied by TCRdb to the multiplex PCR reads, yields one record per CDR3 protein. What appears here as the V and J calls and clone size reflects TCRdb's work, not the paper's. The repertoire has 520,000 or so distinct CDR3 sequences, about 11% of them found once; the top ten carry approximately 9%. The same data also contributed to another study, on T cells in Graves' hyperthyroidism and ophthalmopathy. As that report states: Diagnosis relied on clinical symptoms, serum thyroxine and TRAb, thyroid ultrasound and orbital computed tomography.

Material: peripheral blood mononuclear cells (PBMCs), obtained at new diagnosis, from a patient treated with antithyroid drugs. The TCR was taken from a young woman with Graves disease.

For the CDR3, the DNA is TGTGCCAGCAGTTTTGTTGGGACAGGAAATGAGCAGTTCTTC. This encodes CASSFVGTGNEQFF. This chain connects TRBV12-3 or TRBV12-4 to TRBJ2-1; 8 bases are shared with TRBD1. The V segment lost 3 bases and the J segment 7 bases; nucleotides outside the gene matches: 5. This CDR3 is 14 amino acids long.